The text below deals with one TCR beta chain. In the original analysis: Reference gene primer amplification in the assay estimated nucleated cell counts. The repertoire was sequenced with immunoSEQ multiplex PCR; TCRdb's copy has only in-frame clones and lacks some. V, J and clone size are taken as reported in that table, and D and trimming were inferred from the DNA itself. The sample carries about 100,000 clones, just over 90% recorded once. The data were taken from a study of blood T cell repertoires in COVID-19. The CDR3 sequence is 14 residues long. The V gene lost 5 bases and the J gene lost 3 bases, with 12 bases spanning the gap. Germline lookup yields CDR1 SGHNT and CDR2 YENEEA.

The chain links TRBV11-3 to TRBJ2-3, with D uncertain. The sequencing input was peripheral blood. This clonotype was sampled from a man between 60 and 75 years old with acute or convalescent COVID-19. The CDR3 sequence: CASSPGGATDTQYF. CDR3 in DNA: TGTGCCAGCAGCCCGGGTGGCGCGACAGATACGCAGTATTTT.